The present TCR beta chain was sequenced within a study of blood T cell repertoires in COVID-19. Study background: Sources were T cells, B-cell-depleted T cells, or PBMCs; the material itself was cDNA or gDNA.

This clone was seen a few times. Trimming took off 4 bases at V and 4 bases at J, with 22 bases between the two ends. Germline CDR1 and CDR2: WNHNN and SYGVQD (reference sequence). This CDR3 is 17 amino acids long. In the original workflow: The assay estimated nucleated cells by amplifying reference gene primers. The assay was immunoSEQ multiplex PCR, and TCRdb's table has in-frame clones only and misses some. That table is the source of V, J and clone size, and D and trimming were worked out from the DNA. In the table there are over 300,000 clones, 90% of which are singletons. This clonotype was sampled from a man aged 18 to 29 with active or convalescent COVID-19. The material sequenced was peripheral blood. The gene calls are TRBV10-1 and TRBJ1-1; D might be TRBD1 (6 bases). The CDR3 loop reads CASSGLGASILSTEAFF. CDR3 bases: TGCGCCAGCAGTGGTCTGGGGGCGAGTATTCTTTCCACTGAAGCTTTCTTT.